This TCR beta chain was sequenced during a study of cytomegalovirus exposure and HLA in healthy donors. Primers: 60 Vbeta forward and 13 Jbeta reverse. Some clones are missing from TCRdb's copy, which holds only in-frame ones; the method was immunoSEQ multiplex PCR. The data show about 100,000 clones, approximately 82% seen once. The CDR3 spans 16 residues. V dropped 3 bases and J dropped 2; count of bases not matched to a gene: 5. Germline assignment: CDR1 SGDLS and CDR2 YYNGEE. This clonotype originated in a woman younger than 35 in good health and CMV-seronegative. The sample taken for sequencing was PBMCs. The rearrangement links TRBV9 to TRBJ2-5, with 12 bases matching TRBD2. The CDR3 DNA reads TGTGCCAGCAGCGCCGTTCTAGCGGGGGGGCAAGAGACCCAGTACTTC. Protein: CASSAVLAGGQETQYF.